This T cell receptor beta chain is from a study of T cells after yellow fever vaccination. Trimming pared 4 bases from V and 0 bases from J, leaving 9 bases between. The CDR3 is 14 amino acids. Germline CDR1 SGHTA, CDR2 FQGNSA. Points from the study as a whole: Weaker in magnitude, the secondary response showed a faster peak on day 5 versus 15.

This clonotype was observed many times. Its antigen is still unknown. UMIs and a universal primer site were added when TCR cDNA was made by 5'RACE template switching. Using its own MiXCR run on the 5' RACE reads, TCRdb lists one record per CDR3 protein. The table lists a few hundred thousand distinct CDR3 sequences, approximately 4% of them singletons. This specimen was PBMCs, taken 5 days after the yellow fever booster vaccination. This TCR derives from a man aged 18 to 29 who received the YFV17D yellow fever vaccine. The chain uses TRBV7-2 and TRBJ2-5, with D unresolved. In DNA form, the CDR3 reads TGTGCCAGCAGCTGGACGAGTTACCAAGAGACCCAGTACTTC. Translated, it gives CASSWTSYQETQYF.